These 20 T cell receptor beta chains originate from one sample sequenced in a study of regulatory T cells in long-lasting Graves disease. Time point denoted: newly diagnosed GD, antithyroid drugs for less than 3 months. RNA from PBMCs was the source of the TCR library. The TCR beta library used iRepertoire HTBI primers with Arm-PCR amplification of CDR3. TCRdb reprocessed the multiplex PCR reads via MiXCR and lists one record per CDR3 protein. Found here are about 430,000 distinct CDR3 sequences, about 15% of them singletons; the top ten hold roughly 7.7%. These data are also associated with another study on T cells in Graves' hyperthyroidism and ophthalmopathy.

Here the sequenced sample was peripheral blood mononuclear cells (PBMCs), taken at new diagnosis, from a patient treated with antithyroid drugs. These TCRs come from a woman aged 35 to 49 with Graves disease.

This clonotype has just a few counts. This rearrangement joins TRBV3-1 to TRBJ2-1; 9 nucleotides align to TRBD1. CDR3 length: 14 residues. The V gene's germline CDR1 is LGHDT and CDR2 YNNKEL (reference sequence). Trimming removed 4 bases from V and 5 bases from J; junction bases left unmatched: 3. CDR3 sequence: CASSPGQGHNEQFF. The CDR3 region has the DNA TGTGCCAGCAGCCCGGGACAGGGCCACAATGAGCAGTTCTTC.

The V gene is TRBV6-2 or TRBV6-3, the J gene TRBJ2-7; the D is unclear. CDR3 length equals 12 residues. V shed 7 bases and J shed 3 bases, with 10 bases lying between them. Germline V gene lookup returns CDR1 MNHEY and CDR2 SVGEGT. This CDR3 reads CASTPSSYEQYF. CDR3 sequence (DNA): TGTGCCAGCACCCCGTCGAGCTACGAGCAGTACTTC.

This clonotype was counted many times. This chain uses TRBV12-3 or TRBV12-4 with TRBJ2-1, with a possible D match to TRBD2 (6 bases). The CDR3 is 16 amino acids. V shed 3 bases and J shed 2 bases, with 14 bases lying between them. The CDR3 nucleotides are TGTGCCAGCAGTTTTTTTGGCGGGGCCACCTACAATGAGCAGTTCTTC. This sequence encodes CASSFFGGATYNEQFF.

This clonotype was recorded at least ten times. The chain links TRBV7-2 to TRBJ2-7; D unresolved. V dropped 5 bases and J dropped 4 bases, with 12 bases sitting between them. Germline CDR1 reads SGHTA; CDR2 reads FQGNSA. This CDR3 is built from 13 residues. The CDR3 DNA reads TGTGCCAGCAGCCGTAATAAGGAATACGAGCAGTACTTC. Translating gives CASSRNKEYEQYF.

Ten or more counts support this clonotype. The chain is built from TRBV20-1 and TRBJ2-7, with 10 positions matching TRBD1. This CDR3 has 19 amino acids. Germline loops: CDR1 DFQATT, CDR2 SNEGSKA (reference sequence). J was trimmed by 0 bases and V by 5 bases; bases with no gene match: 19. The CDR3 region has the DNA TGCAGTGCTCGAGCTGGTCCGGGACAGGGGTTTATAAACTCCTACGAGCAGTACTTC. Translation: CSARAGPGQGFINSYEQYF.

This clonotype has ten or more counts. This chain joins TRBV11-2 and TRBJ2-1; 9 bases are shared with TRBD1. CDR3 length: 14 residues. The germline gives CDR1 SGHAT, CDR2 FQNNGV. Trimming cost V 5 bases and J 9 bases; bases outside gene matches: 8. The CDR3 is CASSTGQGIGEQFF. CDR3 DNA: TGTGCCAGCAGCACGGGACAGGGAATAGGTGAGCAGTTCTTC.

The J gene is TRBJ2-1, the V gene TRBV12-5; 8 bases map to TRBD2. J was trimmed by 3 bases and V by 3 bases; bases with no gene match: 4. The CDR3 sequence is 15 residues long. Germline lookup yields CDR1 LGHNT and CDR2 FRNRAP. The DNA of the CDR3 is TGTGCTAGTGGTTTCCTGGCGGGGGGCTACAATGAGCAGTTCTTC. This codes for CASGFLAGGYNEQFF.

The table lists this clonotype with many counts. The chain recombines TRBV12-3 or TRBV12-4 with TRBJ1-1, with 9 positions matching TRBD1. J lost 4 bases, V lost 5 bases, and 5 bases had no gene match. This CDR3 region has 14 residues. The CDR3 loop is CASSPQGAFTEAFF. CDR3 DNA sequence: TGTGCCAGCAGTCCACAGGGGGCTTTCACTGAAGCTTTCTTT.

Turning to this clonotype: A much bigger clone sits one base away, suggesting this may be a read error. V usage is TRBV3-1 and J usage is TRBJ1-1; 7 nucleotides line up with TRBD1. Germline CDR1 reads LGHDT; CDR2 reads YNNKEL (reference sequence). The CDR3 runs 14 residues. Trimming at V came to 3 bases and at J to 8 bases, leaving 9 bases not matched to a gene. CDR3 residues: CASSHAGGQREAFF. CDR3 nucleotide sequence: TGTGCCAGCAGCCATGCCGGGGGACAGAGGGAAGCTTTCTTT.

On this clonotype itself: This may come from a read error, since a much larger clone is one base off. The conserved phenylalanine or tryptophan normally closing the CDR3 is absent here, so this likely arose from a read error. The chain links TRBV12-5 to TRBJ1-1; no clear D. The CDR3 has 15 residues. The germline V gene has CDR1 LGHNT and CDR2 FRNRAP. V was shortened by 5 bases and J by 0 bases, with 13 bases between the two germline ends. CDR3: CASGKNSYMNTEAFS. Here the CDR3 DNA reads TGTGCTAGTGGTAAGAACAGCTACATGAACACTGAAGCTTTCTCT.

This clonotype has a count of ten or more. This chain links TRBV27 with TRBJ2-7; D possibly uses TRBD1 or TRBD2 (6 bases each). Trimming cost V 6 bases and J 3 bases, with 15 bases left between them. The CDR3 totals 14 residues. Germline CDR1 is MNHEY and CDR2 is SMNVEV (reference sequence). The CDR3 coding sequence is TGTGCCAGCAGGCGGGGACAAATTGACTACGAGCAGTACTTC. This translates into CASRRGQIDYEQYF.

This clonotype was found a few times. The V gene is TRBV5-4, the J gene TRBJ2-2; 7 nucleotides agree with TRBD1. Germline CDR1 SGHNT, CDR2 YYREEE (reference sequence). The CDR3 is 16 residues long. J was trimmed by 1 base and V by 0 bases; bases with no gene match: 3. CDR3 nucleotide sequence: TGTGCCAGCAGCTTGGAAGGGGGCGGGAACACCGGGGAGCTGTTTTTT. It codes for CASSLEGGGNTGELFF. The full variable domain, with the rest looked up from reference TRBV5-4 and TRBJ2-2, is ETGVTQSPTHLIKTRGQQVTLRCSSQSGHNTVSWYQQALGQGPQFIFQYYREEENGRGNFPPRFSGLQFPNYSSELNVNALELDDSALYLCASSLEGGGNTGELFFGEGSRLTVL.

This clonotype was picked up many times. The chain employs TRBV5-1 and TRBJ2-6; D is unclear. V was pared by 7 bases and J by 0 bases, with 11 bases between. The germline CDR1 and CDR2 sequences are SGHRS and YFSETQ. There are 15 residues in the CDR3. The CDR3 spells CASRRALSGANVLTF. The CDR3, as DNA: TGCGCCAGCCGACGGGCCCTCTCTGGGGCCAACGTCCTGACTTTC.

This clonotype has only a few counts. The V call is TRBV20-1, the J call TRBJ2-5, with D possibly matching TRBD2 (6 bases). Germline assignment: CDR1 DFQATT and CDR2 SNEGSKA (reference sequence). The CDR3 has 14 amino acids. The germline V and J ends were trimmed by 5 bases and 4 bases, with 17 bases remaining between them. This CDR3 is CSAVGSWRGETQYF. DNA of the CDR3: TGCAGTGCTGTAGGGTCCTGGAGGGGAGAGACCCAGTACTTC.

V and J are TRBV10-3 and TRBJ1-1; 10 positions agree with TRBD1. Germline CDR1 and CDR2: ENHRY and SYGVKD. This CDR3 contains 14 residues. The ends lost 4 bases at V and 4 bases at J; junction bases unmatched: 3. CDR3 nucleotides: TGTGCCATCAGTGCCGGGACAGGGGCCACTGAAGCTTTCTTT. It translates to CAISAGTGATEAFF.

This clonotype was counted ten times or more. The CDR3 reads CASSVLSNTDTQYF. The CDR3 bases are TGTGCCAGCAGCGTCCTAAGTAATACAGATACGCAGTATTTT. V usage is TRBV9 and J usage is TRBJ2-3; D remains unclear. The CDR3 sequence is 14 residues long. Between the trimmed V and J ends, which lost 2 bases and 3 bases, there was a span of 10 bases. Germline CDR1 SGDLS, CDR2 YYNGEE.

This clonotype was detected once. This sequence joins TRBV28 and TRBJ2-2, with D perhaps TRBD1 or TRBD2 (5 bases each). Germline CDR1 MDHEN, CDR2 SYDVKM. The CDR3 length is 15 residues. V gave up 4 bases and J gave up 5 bases, with 14 bases separating them. The CDR3 reads CASSSPGTRTGELFF. The CDR3 nucleotides read TGTGCCAGCAGTTCGCCGGGGACGAGGACCGGGGAGCTGTTTTTT.

About this clonotype: A read error is likely, as this CDR3 ends without the conserved phenylalanine or tryptophan. J is TRBJ1-1 and V is TRBV19; the D is unclear. The CDR3 is 15 residues long. V dropped 3 bases and J dropped 1 base, with 12 bases sitting between them. Germline loops: CDR1 LNHDA, CDR2 SQIVND (reference sequence). The CDR3 spells CASSIYQKPNTEAFL. In DNA form, the CDR3 reads TGTGCCAGTAGTATCTATCAAAAACCGAACACTGAAGCTTTCCTT.

This clonotype was observed at least ten times. The J gene is TRBJ1-6, the V gene TRBV3-1; 7 bases agree with TRBD1. The CDR3 is 15 residues long. Trimming removed 3 bases from V and 10 bases from J; junction bases left unmatched: 9. The germline V gene encodes CDR1 LGHDT and CDR2 YNNKEL (reference sequence). CDR3 in DNA: TGTGCCAGCAGCCAGAACCGGGACAGTCGCTCACCCCTCCACTTT. Its translation: CASSQNRDSRSPLHF.

Ten or more counts support this clonotype. One junction end does not reproduce the germline sequence, and a read error may be involved. This chain links TRBV30 with TRBJ2-7; 9 nucleotides agree with TRBD1. The CDR3 is made up of 15 amino acids. Per the germline V gene, CDR1 is GTSNPN and CDR2 is SVGIG (reference sequence). The CDR3 DNA follows: TGTGCCTGGGGGGGACAGGGAACAATGGTCTACGAGCAATACTTC. As protein: CAWGGQGTMVYEQYF.